The text below deals with one TCR beta chain. This sample is part of a study of blood T cells in healthy people across ages. CDR1 and CDR2 (germline): LGHDT, YNNKEL (reference sequence). J was trimmed by 1 base and V by 6 bases; bases with no gene match: 6. The CDR3 consists of 17 residues. The use of a sample-barcoded 5' primer and a J-beta primer mix characterized a second PCR of roughly 6 to 11 cycles. All cDNA molecules were each tagged by a template-switch adaptor with 12 random nucleotides. Via MiXCR, TCRdb re-called the 5' RACE reads, giving one row per CDR3 protein. This table holds hundreds of thousands of distinct CDR3 sequences, around 26% found once.

This TCR came from a woman aged 80 or older in good health. This chain joins TRBV3-1 and TRBJ2-2, with 12 bases fitting TRBD2. Sequenced sample: blood. The CDR3 is CASRPRLAGENTGELFF. Written as DNA, the CDR3 is TGTGCCAGCAGACCCAGACTAGCGGGGGAGAACACCGGGGAGCTGTTTTTT. Supplemented by reference TRBV3-1 and TRBJ2-2, the full variable domain reads DTAVSQTPKYLVTQMGNDKSIKCEQNLGHDTMYWYKQDSKKFLKIMFSYNNKELIINETVPNRFSPKSPDKAHLNLHINSLELGDSAVYFCASRPRLAGENTGELFFGEGSRLTVL.